The 8 T cell receptor beta chains presented below share a single source sample, sequenced in a study of T cells in Graves' hyperthyroidism and ophthalmopathy. RNA transcripts were the template for amplifying TCR beta CDR3 regions. Using the HTBI primer set, a first-round RT-PCR was run on the TCR CDR3. TCRdb called the multiplex PCR reads again in MiXCR, with one record for every CDR3 protein. The sample has under 350,000 distinct CDR3 sequences; more than 15% are singletons. The sample comprised blood. The source is a woman in her sixties or seventies with Graves' ophthalmopathy.

This chain uses TRBV7-6 with TRBJ1-1; possible D gene TRBD1, 6 bases. Germline V gene data show CDR1 as SGHVS and CDR2 as FNYEAQ. The CDR3 covers 15 residues. The germline V and J ends were trimmed by 2 bases and 5 bases, with 15 bases remaining between them. CDR3 residues: CASSLLDRTRTEAFF. The CDR3, as DNA: TGTGCCAGCAGCTTACTCGACAGGACCCGAACTGAAGCTTTCTTT.

This chain joins TRBV10-3 and TRBJ2-2, with D possibly being TRBD2 (5 bases). This CDR3 has 15 residues. The germline V and J ends were trimmed by 3 bases and 3 bases, with 11 bases remaining between them. Germline V gene data show CDR1 as ENHRY and CDR2 as SYGVKD. The CDR3 DNA sequence: TGTGCCATCAGTGACAGGACTTCCTACACCGGGGAGCTGTTTTTT. This codes for CAISDRTSYTGELFF.

There are many counts of this clonotype. This rearrangement joins TRBV20-1 to TRBJ1-6; D gene unclear. Trimming took 4 bases from V and 7 from J, leaving 11 bases between them. The germline CDR1 and CDR2 sequences are DFQATT and SNEGSKA (reference sequence). The CDR3 is made up of 13 amino acids. The CDR3 spells CSATTRGNSPLHF. CDR3 nucleotides: TGCAGTGCTACTACCAGAGGGAATTCACCCCTCCACTTT.

This clonotype has ten or more counts. The gene calls are TRBV5-6 and TRBJ1-2; 7 positions match TRBD1. The CDR3 runs 13 residues. Germline V lookup: CDR1 SGHDT, CDR2 YYEEEE. The ends lost 4 bases at V and 6 bases at J; junction bases unmatched: 6. The CDR3 loop reads CASSRTDRDGYTF. Written as DNA, the CDR3 is TGTGCCAGCAGCCGTACTGACAGGGATGGCTACACCTTC.

This clonotype was observed many times. The chain combines TRBV28 with TRBJ2-7, with TRBD2 matching over 13 bases. The CDR3 runs to 15 residues. Germline-derived CDR1 and CDR2 are MDHEN and SYDVKM. The V segment lost 5 bases and the J segment 6 bases; nucleotides outside the gene matches: 7. Here the CDR3 reads CASSAGLAGDLEQYF. The CDR3, as DNA: TGTGCCAGCAGTGCCGGACTAGCGGGAGATCTCGAGCAGTACTTC.

This clonotype was seen repeatedly, ten times or more. The V gene is TRBV27, the J gene TRBJ2-7; 7 bases align to TRBD1. CDR3 length: 15 amino acids. Germline values: CDR1 MNHEY, CDR2 SMNVEV (reference sequence). V lost 2 bases, J lost 3 bases, and 7 bases stayed unmatched. The CDR3 region has the DNA TGTGCCAGCAGTTTAGGACAGGAAAGCCTCTACGAGCAGTACTTC. It encodes CASSLGQESLYEQYF.

This clonotype was counted many times. The chain links TRBV2 to TRBJ1-1; a possible D gene is TRBD1 (5 bases). Germline CDR1 SNHLY, CDR2 FYNNEI. This CDR3 region has 14 residues. The V gene lost 6 bases and the J gene lost 3 bases, with 14 bases spanning the gap. CDR3 region: CASRGTWGDTEAFF. CDR3 nucleotides: TGTGCCAGCAGGGGGACTTGGGGGGACACTGAAGCTTTCTTT.

This clonotype appeared many times. The chain is built from TRBV20-1 and TRBJ1-6, with D possibly being TRBD1 (5 bases). Per germline, CDR1 DFQATT and CDR2 SNEGSKA (reference sequence). CDR3 length: 14 residues. Deletions cut 5 bases from V and 7 bases from J, with 15 bases between. The CDR3 coding sequence is TGCAGTGCTGGGGGAGGGGCAGGGAATTCACCCCTCCACTTT. Protein: CSAGGGAGNSPLHF.